A selection of T cell receptor beta chains follows, all from one sample in a study of OX40 agonist ivuxolimab in advanced cancers. The assay was immunoSEQ multiplex PCR, and TCRdb's table has in-frame clones only and misses some. The sample gives about 77,000 clones, approximately 95% of which show up once; around 21% is in the top ten. Sequenced material: CD4+ or CD8+ T cells sorted from blood, taken in a trial of the OX40 agonist ivuxolimab. Receptors originate from an adult with an advanced solid tumor such as melanoma, head and neck, liver or kidney cancer. The CDR3 runs from the conserved cysteine through the conserved F or W. A D gene is named only where the DNA matches it firmly. For some rows the clone size is stated as once, few or many, or as a class when expanded; others skip it.

cdr3_length	clone_size	v_call	j_call	d_call	cdr3_aa	cdr3_nt
12	-	TRBV7-3	TRBJ2-1	-	CASSSERDEQFF	TGTGCCAGCAGCTCCGAGCGGGATGAGCAGTTCTTC
15	once	TRBV7-2	TRBJ1-5	-	CASSLLGAGNQPQHF	TGTGCCAGCAGCTTGTTGGGGGCCGGCAATCAGCCCCAGCATTTT
14	-	TRBV28	TRBJ1-2	TRBD1	CASSPLGQALGYTF	TGTGCCAGCAGTCCCCTTGGACAGGCACTTGGCTACACCTTC
16	-	TRBV9	TRBJ1-2	TRBD1	CASSVAERQGFYGYTF	TGTGCCAGCAGCGTAGCTGAAAGACAGGGGTTCTATGGCTACACCTTC
18	-	TRBV14	TRBJ1-2	-	CASSQDQRVRTPAWGYTF	TGTGCCAGCAGCCAAGATCAACGGGTTCGGACCCCCGCTTGGGGCTACACCTTC
14	-	TRBV5-5	TRBJ2-7	TRBD1	CASSLRTGTYEQYF	TGTGCCAGCAGCTTAAGGACAGGGACCTACGAGCAGTACTTC
13	few	TRBV19	TRBJ1-6	-	CATLGGYNSPLHF	TGTGCCACCCTCGGGGGGTATAATTCACCCCTCCACTTT
18	-	TRBV28	TRBJ2-4	TRBD2	CASSLRGVAGVKEDIQYF	TGTGCCAGCAGTTTACGGGGCGTAGCGGGAGTGAAGGAGGACATTCAGTACTTC
16	-	TRBV4-3	TRBJ2-7	-	CASSQDHWGPTYEQYF	TGCGCCAGCAGCCAAGATCATTGGGGGCCCACCTACGAGCAGTACTTC
13	-	TRBV6-6	TRBJ1-4	-	CASFRGSNEKLFF	TGTGCCAGTTTCAGGGGTTCTAATGAAAAACTGTTTTTT
13	once	TRBV27	TRBJ1-5	-	CASSLGGYQPQHF	TGTGCCAGCAGTTTAGGGGGGTATCAGCCCCAGCATTTT
14	-	TRBV4-3	TRBJ2-1	-	CASSQGLAANEQFF	TGCGCCAGCAGCCAAGGGCTAGCTGCTAATGAGCAGTTCTTC
15	-	TRBV7-9	TRBJ2-7	TRBD1	CASSSRRQGAYEQYF	TGTGCCAGCAGCTCAAGAAGACAGGGGGCTTACGAGCAGTACTTC
15	-	TRBV6-1	TRBJ1-2	-	CASSEVGVSNYGYTF	TGTGCCAGCAGTGAAGTTGGGGTTTCGAACTATGGCTACACCTTC
13	once	TRBV9	TRBJ1-5	-	CASSVAGGQPQHF	TGTGCCAGCAGCGTAGCGGGGGGACAGCCCCAGCATTTT
15	-	TRBV5-6	TRBJ2-5	-	CASSLALDRKETQYF	TGTGCCAGCAGCTTGGCCCTGGACAGAAAAGAGACCCAGTACTTC
15	-	TRBV4-3	TRBJ2-7	TRBD2	CASSPRTSGSYEQYF	TGCGCCAGCAGCCCACGGACTAGCGGCTCCTACGAGCAGTACTTC
19	once	TRBV13	TRBJ2-3	TRBD2	CASSYLGLAGGEGSDTQYF	TGTGCCAGCAGCTACCTAGGACTAGCGGGGGGAGAGGGTTCAGATACGCAGTATTTT